This TCR beta chain was identified in a study of cytomegalovirus exposure and HLA in healthy donors. Study findings and constraints: TRBV6-2, TRBV6-3 and other indistinguishable V segments were excluded.

Concerning this clone: The target antigen is unknown.

CDR1 and CDR2 (germline): SGDLS, YYNGEE. This CDR3 has 16 residues. V gave up 3 bases and J gave up 2 bases; unmatched junction bases: 3. Use of 60 Vbeta and 13 Jbeta primers characterized the PCR. The assay was immunoSEQ multiplex PCR, and TCRdb's table has in-frame clones only and misses some. The data contain approximately 160,000 clones, 80% to 90% of them seen just once; the ten biggest clones take up 0.77%. Sequencing input: PBMCs. This chain joins TRBV9 and TRBJ2-6, with 9 positions matching TRBD1. The TCR sequence derives from a woman aged 18-29 years in good health and CMV-seronegative. CDR3 sequence: CASSGRQGAGANVLTF. DNA for the CDR3: TGTGCCAGCAGCGGGCGACAGGGGGCTGGGGCCAACGTCCTGACTTTC.